The clone carrying this TCR beta chain was seen only a few times. Its matching antigen is unknown. The sample comes from a study of T cell repertoires in cytomegalovirus infection. About the study: Use of recently identified HLA-C-restricted and well-studied HLA-B-restricted CMV epitopes was part of the study. From public TCR beta signatures came an indication of both CMV infection and matching HLA type.

Study outcomes and limitations: HLA-C-restricted, CMV-specific TCR beta clonotypes were dominant ex vivo. Carriers of CMV plus the relevant HLA were identified by cumulative public TCR beta family frequency.

From the reads, TCRdb called clonotypes with MiXCR, one entry per CDR3 protein. In the table there are fewer than 1,000,000 distinct CDR3 sequences, approximately 31% of which are singletons. From germline, CDR1 is SGHVS and CDR2 FNYEAQ. This CDR3 has 13 amino acids. Unmatched junction bases numbered 4, after V lost 5 bases and J lost 6 bases. The clonotype originates from a human donor in good health (CMV status not recorded). Some clones in this sample may be carry-over from other donors' samples. The chain links TRBV7-6 to TRBJ1-2, with 9 positions matching TRBD1. The material was cultured CD8+ T cells from PBMCs, obtained from culture after CMV antigen stimulation. CDR3 DNA sequence: TGTGCCAGCAGCGCGGACAGGGGTCATGGCTACACCTTC. It yields the protein CASSADRGHGYTF.